The rows below give T cell receptor beta chains drawn from one sample of a study of CD8 T cells in Susac syndrome. TCRdb passed the immunoSEQ multiplex PCR reads through MiXCR, listing each CDR3 protein once. This table has some 120,000 distinct CDR3 sequences, just under 95% appearing once. Sample: CD8+ T cells from PBMCs. The source is a human donor in good health. Each CDR3 is given with its conserved first and last residue. The order of the fields is V gene, J gene, clone size, D gene, CDR3 DNA, CDR3 protein. The D gene is left open where the match is weak. The listing skips clone size in some rows; elsewhere it reads once, few, many or a size class.

>TRBV7-9|TRBJ2-5|NA|TRBD2
TGTGCCAGCAGCCGGGGACTAGCCATGGAAGAGACCCAGTACTTC
CASSRGLAMEETQYF
>TRBV23-1|TRBJ2-2|NA|NA
TGCGCCAGCAGTCAATCCCCCCTCGACACCGGGGAGCTGTTTTTT
CASSQSPLDTGELFF
>TRBV9|TRBJ2-6|NA|TRBD1
TGTGCCAGCAGCGTCATGACAGGGGTATACTCTGGGGCCAACGTCCTGACTTTC
CASSVMTGVYSGANVLTF
>TRBV11-2|TRBJ2-7|NA|TRBD2
TGTGCCAGCAGCTCTACGACTCTAGCGGCTTTGTACACGAGCTCCTACGAGCAGTACTTC
CASSSTTLAALYTSSYEQYF
>TRBV19|TRBJ2-7|NA|NA
TGTGCCAGTAGTATGACGGGCATCGTCTACGAGCAGTACTTC
CASSMTGIVYEQYF
>TRBV2|TRBJ2-2|NA|TRBD1
TGTGCCAGCAGGTTGACAGGGGGACGCACCGGGGAGCTGTTTTTT
CASRLTGGRTGELFF
>TRBV27|TRBJ2-7|NA|NA
TGTGCCAGCAGTTTTTCTCAAAACTACGAGCAGTACTTC
CASSFSQNYEQYF
>TRBV10-3|TRBJ1-1|once|NA
TGTGCCATCAAGGGGGAGGGCACTGAAGCTTTCTTT
CAIKGEGTEAFF
>TRBV13|TRBJ2-7|few|NA
TGTGCCAGCAGCGCCGGGGCCTTCTACGAGCAGTACTTC
CASSAGAFYEQYF
>TRBV14|TRBJ1-2|NA|NA
TGTGCCAGCAGCCAAGACCTTGCGACCGCTTATGGCTACACCTTC
CASSQDLATAYGYTF
>TRBV20-1|TRBJ1-5|NA|NA
TGCAGTGCCGTGGCCTTTGGGGAGGGTAATCAGCCCCAGCATTTT
CSAVAFGEGNQPQHF
>TRBV5-4|TRBJ2-1|NA|NA
TGTGCCAGCAGCGTCAGAGGTGAGCAGTTCTTC
CASSVRGEQFF
>TRBV4-2|TRBJ1-5|NA|TRBD1
TGTGCCAGCAGCCAAGGTCTTCAGGGGGCCCAGGATCAGCCCCAGCATTTT
CASSQGLQGAQDQPQHF
>TRBV20-1|TRBJ2-5|few|TRBD1
TGCAGTGCGGGGGACAGGGGGCTTGTAGAGACCCAGTACTTC
CSAGDRGLVETQYF
>TRBV5-1|TRBJ2-3|NA|TRBD2
TGCGCCAGCAGCTTGTTCGGACAGTTCACTAGCGGGAGTGAAGGAGATACGCAGTATTTT
CASSLFGQFTSGSEGDTQYF
>TRBV7-9|TRBJ1-4|once|NA
TGTGCCAGCAGCTACAGGGTCGGGAATGAAAAACTGTTTTTT
CASSYRVGNEKLFF
>TRBV3-1|TRBJ2-2|NA|NA
TGTGCCAGCAATTTATGGCAAAACACCGGGGAGCTGTTTTTT
CASNLWQNTGELFF
>TRBV3-1|TRBJ2-5|NA|NA
TGTGCCAGCAGCCCGGGACACACACAAGAGACCCAGTACTTC
CASSPGHTQETQYF
>TRBV12-3/TRBV12-4|TRBJ1-5|NA|NA
TGTGCCAGCACCGGAGGTGGGGGGGATCCGATCCCCCAGCATTTT
CASTGGGGDPIPQHF
>TRBV12-3/TRBV12-4|TRBJ2-5|NA|NA
TGTGCCAGCAGTTTTTCGCCGTTCGAGACCCAGTACTTC
CASSFSPFETQYF
>TRBV6-1|TRBJ1-2|NA|NA
TGTGCCAGCAGTGATCGGGTTCGGAACTATGGCTACACCTTC
CASSDRVRNYGYTF
>TRBV5-4|TRBJ2-1|NA|NA
TGTGCCAGCAAGATTCAGGGGGGGTACAATGAGCAGTTCTTC
CASKIQGGYNEQFF
>TRBV3-1|TRBJ2-7|NA|NA
TGTGCCAGCAGCCAAGGGCGCACCTACGAGCAGTACTTC
CASSQGRTYEQYF
>TRBV20-1|TRBJ1-1|once|NA
TGCAGTGCTATCTTCCAGGGCCTTGAAGCTTTCTTT
CSAIFQGLEAFF
>TRBV12-3/TRBV12-4|TRBJ2-2|NA|NA
TGTGCCAGCAGTCCACCCCCCGGTACCGGGGAGCTGTTTTTT
CASSPPPGTGELFF
>TRBV3-1|TRBJ2-7|NA|NA
TGTGCCAGCAGCCAACGCAGCGGGCGGAAGACGTACGAGCAGTACTTC
CASSQRSGRKTYEQYF
>TRBV29-1|TRBJ1-2|NA|NA
TGCAGCGTTGACGGCTATGGCTACACCTTC
CSVDGYGYTF
>TRBV13|TRBJ1-2|NA|NA
TGTACCAGCAGCCGGGGAGGGCGAGGCGGCTATGGCTACACCTTC
CTSSRGGRGGYGYTF
>TRBV28|TRBJ2-6|few|NA
TGTGCCAGCAGTTTCGGCTCTGGGGCCAACGTCCTGACTTTC
CASSFGSGANVLTF
>TRBV14|TRBJ2-1|NA|NA
TGTGCCAGCAGCCAATCCTTGGGGACTCCGTTCTCCTACAATGAGCAGTTCTTC
CASSQSLGTPFSYNEQFF
>TRBV30|TRBJ1-1|NA|TRBD1
TGTGCCTGGAGTCATCCGGGACAGGGTGCTCTTGAAGCTTTCTTT
CAWSHPGQGALEAFF